This T cell receptor (beta chain) was recorded in a study of shared clonotypes between healthy human individuals. General study findings and limits: Even with large depth, rarefaction showed that sorted-subset sequencing was incomplete.

There are 16 residues in the CDR3. Germline V gene lookup returns CDR1 MNHEY and CDR2 SVGAGI. Trimming stripped 0 bases from V and 10 bases from J, with 16 bases between. Sequencing used immunoSEQ multiplex PCR; TCRdb keeps in-frame clones, though not all of them. The sample consists of around 2,100,000 clones, over 85% of them appearing once. Terminally differentiated effector memory CD45RA+ cells were excluded from the naive CD8 cells, which were CD45RO-negative and positively selected for CCR7. A note on this clone: Its antigen is not identified.

Sequencing was done on a sample of naive CD8+ T cells sorted from blood. This receptor was identified in a man aged 18 to 35 in good health. V is TRBV6-5 and J is TRBJ1-6; D not resolved. CDR3 sequence (DNA): TGTGCCAGCAGTTACTCGAATCCGAGGGAGGGATCACCCCTCCACTTT. Translation: CASSYSNPREGSPLHF.